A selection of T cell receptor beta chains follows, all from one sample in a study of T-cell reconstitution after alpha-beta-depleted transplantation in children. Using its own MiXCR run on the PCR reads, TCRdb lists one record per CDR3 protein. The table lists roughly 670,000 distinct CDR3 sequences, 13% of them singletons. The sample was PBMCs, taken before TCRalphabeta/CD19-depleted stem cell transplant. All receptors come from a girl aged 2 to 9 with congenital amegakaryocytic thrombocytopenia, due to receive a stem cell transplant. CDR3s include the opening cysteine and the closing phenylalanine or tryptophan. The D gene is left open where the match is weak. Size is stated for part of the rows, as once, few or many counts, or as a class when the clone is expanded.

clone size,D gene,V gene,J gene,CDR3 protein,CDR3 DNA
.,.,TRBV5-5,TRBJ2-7,CASSFYESARQYF,TGTGCCAGCAGCTTTTATGAGAGCGCGAGGCAGTACTTC
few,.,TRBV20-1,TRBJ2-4,CSAKIGGGDSKNIQYF,TGCAGTGCAAAAATAGGGGGAGGGGACAGCAAAAACATTCAGTACTTC
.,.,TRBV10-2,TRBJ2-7,CASAWIASYEQYF,TGCGCCAGCGCATGGATAGCGTCCTACGAGCAGTACTTC
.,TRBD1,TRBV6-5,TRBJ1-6,CASSRDRVKDSPLHF,TGTGCCAGCAGCCGGGACAGGGTTAAGGATTCACCCCTCCACTTT
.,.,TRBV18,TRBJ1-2,CASSPPLGFGDGYTF,TGTGCCAGCTCACCACCGTTAGGATTCGGGGATGGCTACACCTTC
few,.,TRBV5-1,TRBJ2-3,CASSLLFGDTDTQYF,TGCGCCAGCAGCTTGTTGTTTGGAGACACAGATACGCAGTATTTT
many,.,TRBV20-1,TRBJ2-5,CSATLIISASFHQETQYF,TGCAGTGCCACCCTCATCATCTCGGCGAGCTTTCACCAAGAGACCCAGTACTTC
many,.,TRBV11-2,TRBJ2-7,CASSLDRGVEQYF,TGTGCCAGCAGCTTAGATCGCGGGGTCGAGCAGTACTTC
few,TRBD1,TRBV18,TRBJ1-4,CASSPVPGQGLF,TGTGCCAGCTCACCGGTCCCGGGACAGGGACTTTTT
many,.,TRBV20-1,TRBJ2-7,CSARDRVGVYEQYF,TGCAGTGCTAGAGACAGGGTCGGTGTCTACGAGCAGTACTTC
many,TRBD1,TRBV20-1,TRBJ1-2,CSAWTGSGKYGYTF,TGCAGTGCTTGGACAGGGTCGGGCAAGTATGGCTACACCTTC
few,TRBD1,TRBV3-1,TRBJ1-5,CASSQDRDRQPQHF,TGTGCCAGCAGCCAAGACAGGGACAGGCAGCCCCAGCATTTT
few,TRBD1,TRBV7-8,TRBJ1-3,CASSFTGGPSGNTIYF,TGTGCCAGCAGCTTTACAGGGGGTCCCTCTGGAAACACCATATATTTT
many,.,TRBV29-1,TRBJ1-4,CSVSTHGTVEKLFF,TGCAGCGTCTCTACCCATGGGACTGTAGAAAAACTGTTTTTT
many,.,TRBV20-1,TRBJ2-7,CSVSPSYEQYF,TGCAGTGTGTCCCCCTCGTACGAGCAGTACTTC
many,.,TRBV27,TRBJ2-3,CASSPWQLSPGLEDTQYF,TGTGCCAGCAGTCCCTGGCAGTTGTCGCCAGGCCTGGAAGATACGCAGTATTTT
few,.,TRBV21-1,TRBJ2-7,CASEDYTNPYYEQYF,TGTGCCAGCGAGGACTATACCAATCCATACTACGAGCAGTACTTC
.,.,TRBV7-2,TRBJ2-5,CASSAYAGTGETQYF,TGTGCCAGCAGCGCGTACGCAGGGACGGGGGAGACCCAGTACTTC
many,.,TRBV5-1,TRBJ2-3,CASSLDGASTDTQYF,TGCGCCAGCAGCTTGGATGGAGCTTCCACAGATACGCAGTATTTT
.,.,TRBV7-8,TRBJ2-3,CASSSRNPSTDTQYF,TGTGCCAGCAGCTCCAGAAATCCTAGCACAGATACGCAGTATTTT
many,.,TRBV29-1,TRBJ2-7,CSVGRDQTPSYEQYF,TGCAGCGTGGGCCGGGACCAAACTCCCTCCTACGAGCAGTACTTC
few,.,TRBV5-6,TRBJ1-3,CASSWDTGNTIYF,TGTGCCAGCAGCTGGGACACTGGGAACACCATATATTTT
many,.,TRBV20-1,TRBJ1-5,CSAKKMEQPQHF,TGCAGTGCAAAAAAGATGGAGCAGCCCCAGCATTTT
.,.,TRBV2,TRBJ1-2,CASSDRFYGYTF,TGTGCCAGCAGTGACAGGTTCTATGGCTACACCTTC
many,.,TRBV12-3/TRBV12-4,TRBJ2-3,CASRNYKPSTDTQYF,TGTGCCAGCAGAAACTATAAACCTAGCACAGATACGCAGTATTTT
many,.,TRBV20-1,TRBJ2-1,CSARLGSKQFF,TGCAGTGCTCGACTAGGTTCAAAGCAGTTCTTC
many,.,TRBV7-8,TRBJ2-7,CASSLWSAMDYEQYF,TGTGCCAGCAGCTTATGGTCGGCGATGGACTACGAGCAGTACTTC
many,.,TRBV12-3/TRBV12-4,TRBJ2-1,CASSLGEFEQFF,TGTGCCAGCAGCCTAGGGGAATTTGAGCAGTTCTTC
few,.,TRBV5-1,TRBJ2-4,CASSLGAFENIQYF,TGCGCCAGCAGCTTGGGAGCTTTTGAAAACATTCAGTACTTC
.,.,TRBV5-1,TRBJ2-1,CASNEKHEQFF,TGCGCCAGCAACGAAAAGCATGAGCAGTTCTTC
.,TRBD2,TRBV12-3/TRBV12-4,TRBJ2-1,CASATTSGYNEQFF,TGTGCCAGCGCAACGACTAGCGGCTACAATGAGCAGTTCTTC
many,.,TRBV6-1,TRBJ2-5,CASRPNTQETQYF,TGTGCCAGCAGGCCTAATACCCAAGAGACCCAGTACTTC
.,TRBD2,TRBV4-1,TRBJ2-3,CASSQGRVTSGSDTQYF,TGCGCCAGCAGCCAAGGCCGAGTGACTAGCGGGAGTGATACGCAGTATTTT
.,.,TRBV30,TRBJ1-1,CAWGQTNTEAFF,TGTGCCTGGGGACAGACAAACACTGAAGCTTTCTTT
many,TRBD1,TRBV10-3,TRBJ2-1,CAIRGTGDEQFF,TGTGCCATCAGGGGGACAGGAGATGAGCAGTTCTTC
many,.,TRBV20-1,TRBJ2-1,CSARRRGGYNEQFF,TGCAGTGCTAGGCGGCGGGGAGGATACAATGAGCAGTTCTTC
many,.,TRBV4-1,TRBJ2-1,CASSLGWSVAGDNEQFF,TGCGCCAGCAGCCTAGGATGGAGTGTGGCAGGTGACAATGAGCAGTTCTTC
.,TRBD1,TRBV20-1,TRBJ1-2,CSALQGAQGYTF,TGCAGTGCTTTACAGGGGGCGCAGGGCTACACCTTC
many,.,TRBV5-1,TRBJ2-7,CASSPDRNYEQYF,TGCGCCAGCAGTCCGGACAGAAACTACGAGCAGTACTTC
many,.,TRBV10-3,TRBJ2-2,CAISESPRADTGELFF,TGTGCCATCAGTGAGTCTCCCCGGGCGGACACCGGGGAGCTGTTTTTT
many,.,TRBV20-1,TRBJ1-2,CSAIRGVHYGYTF,TGCAGTGCTATCAGGGGAGTGCACTATGGCTACACCTTC
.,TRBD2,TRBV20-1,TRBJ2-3,CSAEAGGAADTQYF,TGCAGTGCTGAAGCGGGAGGGGCGGCAGATACGCAGTATTTT
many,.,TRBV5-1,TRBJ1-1,CASRGGGANTEAFF,TGCGCCAGTAGGGGAGGGGGGGCGAACACTGAAGCTTTCTTT
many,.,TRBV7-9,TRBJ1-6,CASSPTAFSYNSPLHF,TGTGCCAGCAGCCCTACCGCCTTCTCCTATAATTCACCCCTCCACTTT
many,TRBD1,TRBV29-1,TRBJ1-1,CSAELQGGEGAFF,TGCAGCGCCGAATTACAGGGGGGAGAGGGAGCTTTCTTT
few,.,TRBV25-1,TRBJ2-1,CASSGPIYNEQFF,TGTGCCAGCAGCGGACCCATCTACAATGAGCAGTTCTTC
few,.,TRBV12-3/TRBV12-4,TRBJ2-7,CASSVKGGMNEQYF,TGTGCCAGCAGCGTGAAGGGAGGAATGAACGAGCAGTACTTC
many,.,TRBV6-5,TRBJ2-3,CASSYEGTDTQYF,TGTGCCAGCAGTTATGAGGGGACAGATACGCAGTATTTT
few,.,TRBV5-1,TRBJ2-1,CASSPNWQGGSYNEQFF,TGCGCCAGCAGCCCCAACTGGCAGGGCGGCTCCTACAATGAGCAGTTCTTC
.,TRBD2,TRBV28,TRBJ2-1,CASSFSRTSGRWNEQFF,TGTGCCAGCAGTTTTTCGAGAACTAGCGGGAGATGGAATGAGCAGTTCTTC
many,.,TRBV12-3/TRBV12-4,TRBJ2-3,CASSWVGESTDTQYF,TGTGCCAGCAGTTGGGTGGGAGAAAGCACAGATACGCAGTATTTT
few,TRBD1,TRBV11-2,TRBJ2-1,CASSPGTLGTGENEQFF,TGTGCCAGCAGTCCCGGCACCCTCGGGACAGGGGAGAATGAGCAGTTCTTC
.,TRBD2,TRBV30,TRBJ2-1,CAWSLLAGPYNEQFF,TGTGCCTGGAGTTTACTAGCGGGACCCTACAATGAGCAGTTCTTC
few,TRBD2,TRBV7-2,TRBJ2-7,CASSPRLAGDLPYEQYF,TGTGCCAGCAGCCCCCGACTAGCGGGAGACCTCCCCTACGAGCAGTACTTC
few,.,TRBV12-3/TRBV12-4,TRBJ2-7,CASSSAPDGQYF,TGTGCCAGCAGTAGCGCCCCCGACGGGCAGTACTTC
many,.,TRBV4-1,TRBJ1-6,CASSQGGNSPLHF,TGCGCCAGCAGCCAAGGAGGCAATTCACCCCTCCACTTT
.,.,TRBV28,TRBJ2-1,CASSITGEFGYNEQFF,TGTGCCAGCAGTATTACCGGGGAATTCGGCTACAATGAGCAGTTCTTC
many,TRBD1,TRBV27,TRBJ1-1,CASSSRQGNTEAFF,TGTGCCAGCAGCTCCAGACAGGGGAACACTGAAGCTTTCTTT
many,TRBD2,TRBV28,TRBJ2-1,CASRRTSGRLFF,TGTGCCAGCAGACGGACTAGCGGGAGGCTGTTCTTC
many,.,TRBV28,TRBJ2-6,CASSLLQGSGANVLTF,TGTGCCAGCAGTTTATTGCAGGGATCTGGGGCCAACGTCCTGACTTTC